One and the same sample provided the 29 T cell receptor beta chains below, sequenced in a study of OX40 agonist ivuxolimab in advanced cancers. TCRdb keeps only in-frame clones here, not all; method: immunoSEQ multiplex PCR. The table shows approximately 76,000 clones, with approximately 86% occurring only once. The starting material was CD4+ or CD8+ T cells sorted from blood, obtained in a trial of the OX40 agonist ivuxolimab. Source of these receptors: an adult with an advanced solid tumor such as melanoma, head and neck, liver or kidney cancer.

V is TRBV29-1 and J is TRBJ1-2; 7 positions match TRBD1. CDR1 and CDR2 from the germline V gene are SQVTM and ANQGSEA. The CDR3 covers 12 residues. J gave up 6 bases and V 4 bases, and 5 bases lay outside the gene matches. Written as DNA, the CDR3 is TGCAGCGTTGGACAGGGCGGCAATGGCTACACCTTC. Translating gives CSVGQGGNGYTF. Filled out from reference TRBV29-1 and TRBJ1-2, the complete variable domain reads SAVISQKPSRDICQRGTSLTIQCQVDSQVTMMFWYRQQPGQSLTLIATANQGSEATYESGFVIDKFPISRPNLTFSTLTVSNMSPEDSSIYLCSVGQGGNGYTFGSGTRLTVV.

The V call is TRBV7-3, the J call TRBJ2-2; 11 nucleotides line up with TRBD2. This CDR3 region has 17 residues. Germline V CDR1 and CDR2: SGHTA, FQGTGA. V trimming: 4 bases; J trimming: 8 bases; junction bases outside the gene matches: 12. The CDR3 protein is CASSSRAGTSGLGELFF. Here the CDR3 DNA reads TGTGCCAGCAGCTCAAGGGCCGGGACTAGCGGACTTGGGGAGCTGTTTTTT.

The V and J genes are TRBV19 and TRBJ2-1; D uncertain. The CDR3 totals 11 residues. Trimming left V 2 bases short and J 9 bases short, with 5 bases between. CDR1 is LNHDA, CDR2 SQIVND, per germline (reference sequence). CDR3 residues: CASSIMGEQFF. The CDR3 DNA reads TGTGCCAGTAGTATAATGGGTGAGCAGTTCTTC.

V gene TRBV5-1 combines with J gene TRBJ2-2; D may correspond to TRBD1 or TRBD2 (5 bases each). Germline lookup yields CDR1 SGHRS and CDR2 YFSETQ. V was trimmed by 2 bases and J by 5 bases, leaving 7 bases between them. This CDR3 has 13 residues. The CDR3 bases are TGCGCCAGCAGCTTTGGGGGAACCGGGGAGCTGTTTTTT. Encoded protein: CASSFGGTGELFF.

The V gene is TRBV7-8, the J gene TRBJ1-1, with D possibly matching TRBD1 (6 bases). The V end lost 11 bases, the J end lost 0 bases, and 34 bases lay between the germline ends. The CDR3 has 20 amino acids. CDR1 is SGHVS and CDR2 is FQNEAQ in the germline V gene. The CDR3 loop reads CASSLGLPTQGSLMNTEAFF. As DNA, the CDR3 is TGTGCCTCCAGCTTAGGTTTGCCTACACAGGGTTCCTTGATGAACACTGAAGCTTTCTTT.

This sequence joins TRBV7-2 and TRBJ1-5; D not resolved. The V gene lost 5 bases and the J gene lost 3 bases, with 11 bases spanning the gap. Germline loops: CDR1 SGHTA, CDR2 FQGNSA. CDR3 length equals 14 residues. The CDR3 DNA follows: TGTGCCAGCAGCGTACGGGAAAACAATCAGCCCCAGCATTTT. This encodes CASSVRENNQPQHF.

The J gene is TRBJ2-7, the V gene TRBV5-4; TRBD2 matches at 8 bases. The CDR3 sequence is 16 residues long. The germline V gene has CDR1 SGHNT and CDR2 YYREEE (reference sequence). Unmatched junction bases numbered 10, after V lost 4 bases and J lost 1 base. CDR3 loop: CASSKKRGRQSYEQYF. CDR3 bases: TGTGCCAGCAGCAAGAAGCGGGGGCGTCAATCCTACGAGCAGTACTTC.

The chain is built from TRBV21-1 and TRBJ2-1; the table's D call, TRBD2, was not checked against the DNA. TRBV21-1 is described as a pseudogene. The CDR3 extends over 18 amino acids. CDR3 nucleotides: TGTGCCAGCAGCAAGAGGACTAGCGGGGATTTCTCCTACAATGAGCAGTTCTTC. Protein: CASSKRTSGDFSYNEQFF.

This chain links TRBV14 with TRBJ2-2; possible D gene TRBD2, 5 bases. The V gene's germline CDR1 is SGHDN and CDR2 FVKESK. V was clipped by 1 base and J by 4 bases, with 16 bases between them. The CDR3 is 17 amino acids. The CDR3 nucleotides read TGTGCCAGCAGCCAAGTAAGGCCTAGCCGTAGCACCGGGGAGCTGTTTTTT. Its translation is CASSQVRPSRSTGELFF. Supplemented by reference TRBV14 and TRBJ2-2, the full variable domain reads EAGVTQFPSHSVIEKGQTVTLRCDPISGHDNLYWYRRVMGKEIKFLLHFVKESKQDESGMPNNRFLAERTGGTYSTLKVQPAELEDSGVYFCASSQVRPSRSTGELFFGEGSRLTVL.

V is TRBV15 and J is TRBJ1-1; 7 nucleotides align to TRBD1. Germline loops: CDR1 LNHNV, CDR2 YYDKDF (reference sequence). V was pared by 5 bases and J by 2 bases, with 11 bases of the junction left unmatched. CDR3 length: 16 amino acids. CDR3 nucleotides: TGTGCCACCAGCCCCCGGGACAGAGGCTTTAACACTGAAGCTTTCTTT. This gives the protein CATSPRDRGFNTEAFF.

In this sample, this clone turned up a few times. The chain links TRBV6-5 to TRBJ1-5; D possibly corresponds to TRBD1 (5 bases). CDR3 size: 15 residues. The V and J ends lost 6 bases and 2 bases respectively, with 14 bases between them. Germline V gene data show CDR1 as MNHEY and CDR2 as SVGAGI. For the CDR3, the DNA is TGTGCCAGCAGCCCGGACAACAATCGCAATCAGCCCCAGCATTTT. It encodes CASSPDNNRNQPQHF.

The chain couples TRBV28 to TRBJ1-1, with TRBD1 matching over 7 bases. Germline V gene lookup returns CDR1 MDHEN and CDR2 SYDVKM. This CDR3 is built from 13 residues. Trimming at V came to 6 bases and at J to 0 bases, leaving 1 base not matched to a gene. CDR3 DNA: TGTGCCAGCAGGGGACAGATGAACACTGAAGCTTTCTTT. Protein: CASRGQMNTEAFF.

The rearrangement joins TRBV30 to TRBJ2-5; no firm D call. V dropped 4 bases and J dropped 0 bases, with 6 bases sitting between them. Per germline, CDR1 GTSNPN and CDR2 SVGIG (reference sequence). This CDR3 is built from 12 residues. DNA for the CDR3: TGTGCCTGGAATCAGGACCAAGAGACCCAGTACTTC. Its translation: CAWNQDQETQYF. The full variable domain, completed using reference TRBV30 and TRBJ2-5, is SQTIHQWPATLVQPVGSPLSLECTVEGTSNPNLYWYRQAAGRGLQLLFYSVGIGQISSEVPQNLSASRPQDRQFILSSKKLLLSDSGFYLCAWNQDQETQYFGPGTRLLVL.

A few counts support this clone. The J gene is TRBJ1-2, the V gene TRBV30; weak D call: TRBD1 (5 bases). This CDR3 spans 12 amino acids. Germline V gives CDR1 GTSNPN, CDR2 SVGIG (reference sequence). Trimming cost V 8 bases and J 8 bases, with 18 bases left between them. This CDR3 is CAGTGAVGGYTF. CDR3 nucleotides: TGTGCCGGTACCGGGGCCGTTGGGGGCTACACCTTC. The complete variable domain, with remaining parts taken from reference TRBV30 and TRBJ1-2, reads SQTIHQWPATLVQPVGSPLSLECTVEGTSNPNLYWYRQAAGRGLQLLFYSVGIGQISSEVPQNLSASRPQDRQFILSSKKLLLSDSGFYLCAGTGAVGGYTFGSGTRLTVV.

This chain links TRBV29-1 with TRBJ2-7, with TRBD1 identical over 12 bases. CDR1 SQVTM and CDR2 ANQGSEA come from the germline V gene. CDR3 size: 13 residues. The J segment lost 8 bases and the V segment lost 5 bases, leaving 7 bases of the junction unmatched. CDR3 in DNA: TGCAGCGTTCCGGGGACAGGGGGCGCGCAGCAGTACTTC. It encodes CSVPGTGGAQQYF.

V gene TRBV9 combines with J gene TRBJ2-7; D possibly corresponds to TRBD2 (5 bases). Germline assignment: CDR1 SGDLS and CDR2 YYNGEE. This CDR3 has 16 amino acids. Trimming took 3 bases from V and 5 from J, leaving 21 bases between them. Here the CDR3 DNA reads TGTGCCAGCAGCGCGAGGGATGCGGCGGGCCACCACGAGCAGTACTTC. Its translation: CASSARDAAGHHEQYF. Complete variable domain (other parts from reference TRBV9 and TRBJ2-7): DSGVTQTPKHLITATGQRVTLRCSPRSGDLSVYWYQQSLDQGLQFLIQYYNGEERAKGNILERFSAQQFPDLHSELNLSSLELGDSALYFCASSARDAAGHHEQYFGPGTRLTVT.

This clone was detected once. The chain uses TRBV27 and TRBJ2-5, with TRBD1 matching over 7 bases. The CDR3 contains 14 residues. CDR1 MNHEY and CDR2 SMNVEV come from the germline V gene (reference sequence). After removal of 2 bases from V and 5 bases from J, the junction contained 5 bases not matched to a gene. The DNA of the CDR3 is TGTGCCAGCAGTTTAGGACAGGCCAAGGAGACCCAGTACTTC. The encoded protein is CASSLGQAKETQYF.

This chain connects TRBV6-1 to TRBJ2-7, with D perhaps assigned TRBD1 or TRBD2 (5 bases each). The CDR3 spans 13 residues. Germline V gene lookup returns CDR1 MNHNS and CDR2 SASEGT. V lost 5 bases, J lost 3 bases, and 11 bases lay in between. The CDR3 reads CASSPLGVYEQYF. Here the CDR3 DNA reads TGTGCCAGCAGTCCTTTGGGGGTCTACGAGCAGTACTTC.

CDR3: CASDLGRVVNQPQHF. The CDR3 region has the DNA TGTGCCAGCGATTTAGGTAGGGTCGTCAATCAGCCCCAGCATTTT. The gene calls are TRBV6-1 and TRBJ1-5; D uncertain. V was trimmed by 8 bases and J by 3 bases, leaving 17 bases between them. Germline CDR1 is MNHNS and CDR2 is SASEGT. This CDR3 region has 15 residues.

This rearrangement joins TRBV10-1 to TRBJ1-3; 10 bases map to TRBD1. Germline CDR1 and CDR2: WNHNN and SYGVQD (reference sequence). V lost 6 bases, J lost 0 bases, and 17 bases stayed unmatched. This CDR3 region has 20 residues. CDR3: CASRTWDLDRGCISGNTIYF. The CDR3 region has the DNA TGCGCCAGCAGGACCTGGGATCTGGACAGGGGGTGTATCTCTGGAAACACCATATATTTT.

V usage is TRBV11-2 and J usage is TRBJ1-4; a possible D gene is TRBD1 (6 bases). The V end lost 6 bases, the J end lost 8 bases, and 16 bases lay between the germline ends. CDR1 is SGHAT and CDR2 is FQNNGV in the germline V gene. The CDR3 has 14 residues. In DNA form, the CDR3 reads TGTGCCAGCAGTTCGCCGGGGGCAGGGGAAAAACTGTTTTTT. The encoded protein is CASSSPGAGEKLFF. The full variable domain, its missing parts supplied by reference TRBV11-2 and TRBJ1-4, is EAGVAQSPRYKIIEKRQSVAFWCNPISGHATLYWYQQILGQGPKLLIQFQNNGVVDDSQLPKDRFSAERLKGVDSTLKIQPAKLEDSAVYLCASSSPGAGEKLFFGSGTQLSVL.

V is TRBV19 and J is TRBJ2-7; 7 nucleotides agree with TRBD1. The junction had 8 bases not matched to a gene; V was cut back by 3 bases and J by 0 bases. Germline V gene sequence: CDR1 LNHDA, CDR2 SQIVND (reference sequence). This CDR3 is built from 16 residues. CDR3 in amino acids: CASSMRGQGSSYEQYF. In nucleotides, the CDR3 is TGTGCCAGTAGTATGAGGGGGCAGGGGTCCTCCTACGAGCAGTACTTC. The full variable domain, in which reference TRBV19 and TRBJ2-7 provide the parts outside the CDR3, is DGGITQSPKYLFRKEGQNVTLSCEQNLNHDAMYWYRQDPGQGLRLIYYSQIVNDFQKGDIAEGYSVSREKKESFPLTVTSAQKNPTAFYLCASSMRGQGSSYEQYFGPGTRLTVT.

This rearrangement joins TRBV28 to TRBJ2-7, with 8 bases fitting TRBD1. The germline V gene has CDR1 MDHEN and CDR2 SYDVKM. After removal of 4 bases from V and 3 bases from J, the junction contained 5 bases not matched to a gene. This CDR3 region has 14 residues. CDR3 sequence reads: CASSSGQVGYEQYF. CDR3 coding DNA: TGTGCCAGCAGTTCGGGACAGGTGGGCTACGAGCAGTACTTC.

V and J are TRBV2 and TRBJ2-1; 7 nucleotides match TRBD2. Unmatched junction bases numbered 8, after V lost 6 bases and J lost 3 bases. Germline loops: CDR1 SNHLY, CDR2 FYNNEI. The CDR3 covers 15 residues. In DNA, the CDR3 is TGTGCCAGCAGCCCCACGGGACTAAACTACAATGAGCAGTTCTTC. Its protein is CASSPTGLNYNEQFF.

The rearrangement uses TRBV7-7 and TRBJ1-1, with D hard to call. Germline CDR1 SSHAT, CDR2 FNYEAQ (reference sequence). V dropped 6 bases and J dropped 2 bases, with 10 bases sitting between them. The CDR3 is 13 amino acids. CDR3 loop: CASSHAPNTEAFF. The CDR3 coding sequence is TGTGCCAGCAGTCACGCACCCAACACTGAAGCTTTCTTT.

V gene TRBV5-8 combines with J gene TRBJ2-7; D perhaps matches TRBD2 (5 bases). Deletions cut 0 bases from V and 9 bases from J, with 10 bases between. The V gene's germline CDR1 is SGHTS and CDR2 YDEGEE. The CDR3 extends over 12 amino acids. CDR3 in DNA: TGTGCCAGCAGCTTGGACAGAGCGGCGCAGTACTTC. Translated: CASSLDRAAQYF.

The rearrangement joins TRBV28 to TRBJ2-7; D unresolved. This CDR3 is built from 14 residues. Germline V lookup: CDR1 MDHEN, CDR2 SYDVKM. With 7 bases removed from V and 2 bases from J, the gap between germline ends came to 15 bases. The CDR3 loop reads CASMERANAYEQYF. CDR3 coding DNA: TGTGCCAGCATGGAGCGCGCCAACGCCTACGAGCAGTACTTC.

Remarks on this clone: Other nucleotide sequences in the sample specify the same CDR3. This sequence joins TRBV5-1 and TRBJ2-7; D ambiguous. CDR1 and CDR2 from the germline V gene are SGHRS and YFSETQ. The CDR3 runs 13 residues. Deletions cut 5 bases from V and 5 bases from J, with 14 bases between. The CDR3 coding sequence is TGCGCCAGCAGTCCGGACCGGGTGGACGAGCAGTACTTC. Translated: CASSPDRVDEQYF.

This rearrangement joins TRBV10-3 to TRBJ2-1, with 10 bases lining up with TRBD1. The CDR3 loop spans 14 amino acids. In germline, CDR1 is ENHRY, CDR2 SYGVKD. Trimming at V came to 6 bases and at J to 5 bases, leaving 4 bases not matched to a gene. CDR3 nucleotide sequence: TGTGCCATCAGAGCCGGGACAGGGGACAATGAGCAGTTCTTC. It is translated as CAIRAGTGDNEQFF.